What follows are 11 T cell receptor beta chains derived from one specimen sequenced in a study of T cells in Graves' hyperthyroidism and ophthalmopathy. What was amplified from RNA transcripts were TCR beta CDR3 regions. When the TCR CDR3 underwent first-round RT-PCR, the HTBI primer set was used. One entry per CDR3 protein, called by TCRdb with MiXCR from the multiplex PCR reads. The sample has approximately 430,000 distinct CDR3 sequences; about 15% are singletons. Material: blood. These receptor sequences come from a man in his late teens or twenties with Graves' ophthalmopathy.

The CDR3 sequence: CASSKGGQSYGYTF. CDR3 nucleotide sequence: TGTGCCAGCAGCAAAGGGGGACAGTCCTATGGCTACACCTTC. The chain couples TRBV6-1 to TRBJ1-2; 7 positions match TRBD1. CDR1 is MNHNS, CDR2 SASEGT, per germline. Trimming took 6 bases from V and 4 from J; bases not matched to a gene: 8. CDR3 length equals 14 residues.

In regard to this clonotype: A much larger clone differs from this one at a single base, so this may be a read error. The CDR3 is CASSSGASGSQETQYF. In DNA, the CDR3 is TGTGCCAGCAGCTCTGGGGCTAGCGGATCCCAAGAGACCCAGTACTTC. The chain recombines TRBV7-3 with TRBJ2-5; TRBD2 aligns across 7 bases. Germline V gene sequence: CDR1 SGHTA, CDR2 FQGTGA. With 4 bases clipped from V and 1 base from J, the junction kept 9 bases outside the gene matches. The CDR3 covers 16 residues.

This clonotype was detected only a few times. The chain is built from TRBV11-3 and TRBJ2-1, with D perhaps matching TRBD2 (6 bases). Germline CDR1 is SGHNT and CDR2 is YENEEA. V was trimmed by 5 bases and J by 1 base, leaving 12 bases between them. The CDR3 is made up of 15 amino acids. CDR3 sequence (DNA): TGTGCCAGCAGCCTCCAGGAGGGATCCTACAATGAGCAGTTCTTC. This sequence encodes CASSLQEGSYNEQFF.

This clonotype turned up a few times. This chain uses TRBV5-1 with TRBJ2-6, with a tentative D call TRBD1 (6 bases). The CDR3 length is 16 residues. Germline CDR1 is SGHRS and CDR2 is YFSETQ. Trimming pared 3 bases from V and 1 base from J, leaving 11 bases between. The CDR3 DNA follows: TGCGCCAGCAGCTGGGGACAACGATCTGGGGCCAACGTCCTGACTTTC. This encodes CASSWGQRSGANVLTF.

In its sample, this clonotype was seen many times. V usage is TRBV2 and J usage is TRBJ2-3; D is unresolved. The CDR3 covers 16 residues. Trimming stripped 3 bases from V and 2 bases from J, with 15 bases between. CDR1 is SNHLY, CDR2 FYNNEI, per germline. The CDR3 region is CASSDGAVETTDTQYF. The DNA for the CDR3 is TGTGCCAGCAGTGATGGTGCGGTAGAAACCACAGATACGCAGTATTTT.

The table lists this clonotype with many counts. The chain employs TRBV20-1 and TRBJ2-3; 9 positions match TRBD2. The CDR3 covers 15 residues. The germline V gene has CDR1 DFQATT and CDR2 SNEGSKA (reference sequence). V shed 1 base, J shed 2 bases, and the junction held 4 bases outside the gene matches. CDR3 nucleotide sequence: TGCAGTGCTAGAGGGACTAGCGTTCCCACAGATACGCAGTATTTT. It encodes CSARGTSVPTDTQYF.

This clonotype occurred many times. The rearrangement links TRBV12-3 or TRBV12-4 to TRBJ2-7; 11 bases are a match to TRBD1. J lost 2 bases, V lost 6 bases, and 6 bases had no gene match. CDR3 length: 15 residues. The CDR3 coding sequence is TGTGCCAGCAGGTGGGGGACAGGGGGAACCTACGAGCAGTACTTC. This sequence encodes CASRWGTGGTYEQYF.

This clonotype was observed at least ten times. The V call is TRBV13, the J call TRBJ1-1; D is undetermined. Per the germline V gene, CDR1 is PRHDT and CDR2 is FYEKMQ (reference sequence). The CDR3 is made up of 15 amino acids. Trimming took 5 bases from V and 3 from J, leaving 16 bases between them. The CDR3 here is CASSHGLAVYTEAFF. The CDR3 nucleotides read TGTGCCAGCAGCCATGGGTTGGCGGTATACACTGAAGCTTTCTTT.

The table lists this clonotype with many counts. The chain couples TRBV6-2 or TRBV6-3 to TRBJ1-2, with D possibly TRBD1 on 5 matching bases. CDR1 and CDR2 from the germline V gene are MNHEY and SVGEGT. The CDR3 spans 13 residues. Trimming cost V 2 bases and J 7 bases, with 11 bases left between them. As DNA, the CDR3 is TGTGCCAGCAGTTACCGGGGGTCGGTTGGCTACACCTTC. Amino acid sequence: CASSYRGSVGYTF.

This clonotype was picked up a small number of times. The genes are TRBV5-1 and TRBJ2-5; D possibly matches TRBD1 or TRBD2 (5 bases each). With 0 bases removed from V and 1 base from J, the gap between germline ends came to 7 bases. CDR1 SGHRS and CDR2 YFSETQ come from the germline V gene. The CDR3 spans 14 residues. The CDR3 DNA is TGCGCCAGCAGCTTGGCCGGGACCCAAGAGACCCAGTACTTC. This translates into CASSLAGTQETQYF.

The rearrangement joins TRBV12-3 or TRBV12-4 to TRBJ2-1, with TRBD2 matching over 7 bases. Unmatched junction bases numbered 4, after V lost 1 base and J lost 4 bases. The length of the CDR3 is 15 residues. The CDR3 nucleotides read TGTGCCAGCAGTTTAGGCGGGACTATATACAATGAGCAGTTCTTC. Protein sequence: CASSLGGTIYNEQFF.